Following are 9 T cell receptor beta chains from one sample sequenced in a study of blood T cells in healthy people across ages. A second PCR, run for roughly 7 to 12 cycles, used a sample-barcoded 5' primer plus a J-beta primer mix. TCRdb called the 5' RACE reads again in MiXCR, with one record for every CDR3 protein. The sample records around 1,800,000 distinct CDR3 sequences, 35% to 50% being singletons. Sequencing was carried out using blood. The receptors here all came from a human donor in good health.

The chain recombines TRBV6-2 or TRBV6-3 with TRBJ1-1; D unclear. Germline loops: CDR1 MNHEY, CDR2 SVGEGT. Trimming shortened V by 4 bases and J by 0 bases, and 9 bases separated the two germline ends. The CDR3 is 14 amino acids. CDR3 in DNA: TGTGCCAGCAGTTTTTCCAGGTTGAACACTGAAGCTTTCTTT. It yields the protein CASSFSRLNTEAFF.

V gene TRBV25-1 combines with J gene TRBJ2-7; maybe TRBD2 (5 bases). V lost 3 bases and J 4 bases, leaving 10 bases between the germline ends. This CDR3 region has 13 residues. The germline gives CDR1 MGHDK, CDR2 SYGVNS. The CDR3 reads CASSEFGLYEQYF. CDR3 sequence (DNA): TGTGCCAGCAGTGAGTTCGGACTGTACGAGCAGTACTTC.

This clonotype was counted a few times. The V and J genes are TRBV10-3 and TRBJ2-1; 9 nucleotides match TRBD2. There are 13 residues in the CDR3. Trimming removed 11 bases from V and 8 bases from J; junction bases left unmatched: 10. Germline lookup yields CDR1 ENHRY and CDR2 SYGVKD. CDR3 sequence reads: CAATGTSSDEQFF. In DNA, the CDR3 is TGTGCCGCCACCGGGACTAGCAGCGATGAGCAGTTCTTC.

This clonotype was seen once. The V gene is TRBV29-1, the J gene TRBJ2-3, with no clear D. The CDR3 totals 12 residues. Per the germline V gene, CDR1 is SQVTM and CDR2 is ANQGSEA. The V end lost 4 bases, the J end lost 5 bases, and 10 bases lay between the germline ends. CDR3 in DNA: TGCAGCGTTGGTCCCTCGGGAGATACGCAGTATTTT. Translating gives CSVGPSGDTQYF.

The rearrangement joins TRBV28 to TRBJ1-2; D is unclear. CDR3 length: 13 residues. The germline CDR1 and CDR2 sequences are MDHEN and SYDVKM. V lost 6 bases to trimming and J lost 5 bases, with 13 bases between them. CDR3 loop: CASRGDGLYGYTF. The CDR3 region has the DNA TGTGCCAGCAGGGGTGACGGATTATATGGCTACACCTTC.

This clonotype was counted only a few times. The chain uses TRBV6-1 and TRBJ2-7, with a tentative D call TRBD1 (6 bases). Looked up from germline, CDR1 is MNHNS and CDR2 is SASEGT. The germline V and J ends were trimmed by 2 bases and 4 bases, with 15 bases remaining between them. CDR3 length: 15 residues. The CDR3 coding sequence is TGTGCCAGCAGTGAACCCTGGGACATTTCTTACGAGCAGTACTTC. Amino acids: CASSEPWDISYEQYF.

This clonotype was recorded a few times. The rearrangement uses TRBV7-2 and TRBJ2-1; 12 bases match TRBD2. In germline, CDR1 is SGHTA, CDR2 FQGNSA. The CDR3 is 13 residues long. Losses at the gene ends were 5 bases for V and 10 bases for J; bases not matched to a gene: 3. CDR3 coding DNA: TGTGCCAGCAGCACGGGACTAGCGGGCGAGCAGTTCTTC. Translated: CASSTGLAGEQFF.

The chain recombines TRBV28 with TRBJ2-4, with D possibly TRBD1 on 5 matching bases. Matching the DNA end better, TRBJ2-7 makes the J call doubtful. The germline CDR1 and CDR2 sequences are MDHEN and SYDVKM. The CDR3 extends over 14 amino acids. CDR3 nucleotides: TGTGCCAGCAGTCAGCCAACGACAGAATGCGAGCAGTACTTC. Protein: CASSQPTTECEQYF.

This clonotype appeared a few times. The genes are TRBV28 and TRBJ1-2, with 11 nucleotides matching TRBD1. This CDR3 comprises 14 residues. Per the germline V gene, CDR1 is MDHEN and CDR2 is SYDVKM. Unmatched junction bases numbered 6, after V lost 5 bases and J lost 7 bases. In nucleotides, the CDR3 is TGTGCCAGCAGTCCAGCGGACAGGGGGCTTGGCTACACCTTC. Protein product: CASSPADRGLGYTF.